Shown below are 11 T cell receptor beta chains from a single sample sequenced in a study of neurological immune-mediated disorders. TCRdb re-derived calls from the 5' RACE reads in MiXCR, one entry per CDR3 protein. The table lists about 30,000 distinct CDR3 sequences, about 15% of them singletons, with 25% to 30% in the top ten. The sample consisted of PBMCs. Receptors originate from a man in his sixties or seventies in good health.

Concerning this clonotype: One end of the junction varies from germline; a read error may be responsible. This chain uses TRBV4-2 with TRBJ1-6, with 8 bases lining up with TRBD1. The CDR3 is 16 residues long. Per the germline V gene, CDR1 is LGHNA and CDR2 is YNFKEQ. The chain's CDR3 is CASSQEDRDGNSPIRF. The CDR3 bases are TGTGCCAGCAGCCAGGAGGACAGGGATGGGAATTCACCCATCCGCTTT.

This clonotype has a count of ten or more. The chain employs TRBV5-5 and TRBJ1-2; D uncertain. Trimming took 0 bases from V and 3 from J, leaving 12 bases between them. Germline values: CDR1 SGHKS, CDR2 YYEKEE (reference sequence). This CDR3 spans 15 amino acids. The DNA for the CDR3 is TGTGCCAGCAGCTTGGCCACCAACGGCTACTATGGCTACACCTTC. It encodes CASSLATNGYYGYTF.

The chain is built from TRBV27 and TRBJ1-5; 8 nucleotides agree with TRBD1. This CDR3 has 15 residues. The germline gives CDR1 MNHEY, CDR2 SMNVEV (reference sequence). The V segment lost 6 bases and the J segment 1 base; nucleotides outside the gene matches: 5. The CDR3 nucleotides read TGTGCCAGCAGCCAAGGGACAGGAAGCAATCAGCCCCAGCATTTT. The encoded protein is CASSQGTGSNQPQHF.

In this sample, this clonotype turned up many times. The rearrangement uses TRBV15 and TRBJ2-7; weak D call: TRBD2 (5 bases). The CDR3 is made up of 13 amino acids. Looked up from germline, CDR1 is LNHNV and CDR2 is YYDKDF (reference sequence). V gave up 0 bases and J gave up 6 bases, with 9 bases separating them. The DNA of the CDR3 is TGTGCCACCAGCAGAGACGTACGGGGCGAGCAGTACTTC. Amino acid sequence: CATSRDVRGEQYF.

By share, this clonotype counts as medium-sized. In DNA, the CDR3 is TGTGCCAGCAGTCCCCTTGGCGCGGGGACCTACAATGAGCAGTTCTTC. Translating gives CASSPLGAGTYNEQFF. This chain joins TRBV28 and TRBJ2-1, with TRBD2 as a possible D gene (6 bases). Trimming left V 5 bases short and J 2 bases short, with 16 bases between. The CDR3 sequence is 16 residues long. Germline loops: CDR1 MDHEN, CDR2 SYDVKM.

Ten or more counts support this clonotype. This rearrangement joins TRBV7-2 to TRBJ2-3, with D possibly being TRBD1 or TRBD2 (6 bases each). V lost 2 bases and J 5 bases, leaving 14 bases between the germline ends. This CDR3 has 15 residues. Germline lookup yields CDR1 SGHTA and CDR2 FQGNSA. CDR3 amino acids: CASSLWPGAGDTQYF. CDR3 coding DNA: TGTGCCAGCAGCTTATGGCCGGGGGCTGGAGATACGCAGTATTTT.

This clonotype was counted ten times or more. V gene TRBV10-3 combines with J gene TRBJ2-7, with TRBD1 identical over 10 bases. This CDR3 comprises 14 residues. V gave up 7 bases and J gave up 3 bases; unmatched junction bases: 6. Germline V gives CDR1 ENHRY, CDR2 SYGVKD. CDR3 nucleotides: TGTGCCATCACAACCGGGACAGGGGACTACGAGCAGTACTTC. This encodes CAITTGTGDYEQYF.

This clonotype was seen ten or more times. The CDR3 reads CASSLQRDTQYF. The CDR3 nucleotides are TGTGCCAGCAGCCTCCAACGGGATACGCAGTATTTT. This rearrangement joins TRBV14 to TRBJ2-3; no reliable D call. The CDR3 loop spans 12 amino acids. The V end lost 4 bases, the J end lost 6 bases, and 8 bases lay between the germline ends. Looked up from germline, CDR1 is SGHDN and CDR2 is FVKESK.

This clonotype was found many times. This sequence joins TRBV28 and TRBJ1-6; TRBD1 aligns across 8 bases. This CDR3 has 13 residues. The junction had 10 bases not matched to a gene; V was cut back by 11 bases and J by 10 bases. Per germline, CDR1 MDHEN and CDR2 SYDVKM. CDR3: CAGRDRINSPLHF. DNA for the CDR3: TGTGCCGGCCGGGACAGGATTAACTCACCCCTCCACTTT.

This clonotype showed up many times. CDR3 amino acids: CASTPSSNQPQHF. CDR3 DNA sequence: TGTGCCAGCACCCCATCGAGCAATCAGCCCCAGCATTTT. J is TRBJ1-5 and V is TRBV6-1; D not certain. Deletions cut 7 bases from V and 1 base from J, with 8 bases between. The CDR3 consists of 13 residues. Germline CDR1 reads MNHNS; CDR2 reads SASEGT.

This clonotype was recorded many times. The chain couples TRBV27 to TRBJ2-7; D may be TRBD1 (6 bases). This CDR3 is built from 14 residues. In germline, CDR1 is MNHEY, CDR2 SMNVEV (reference sequence). V shed 5 bases and J shed 3 bases, with 14 bases lying between them. The CDR3 coding sequence is TGTGCCAGCAGTCGGGACATTCTCCTCTACGAGCAGTACTTC. It specifies CASSRDILLYEQYF.